This T cell receptor (beta chain) stems from a study of shared clonotypes between healthy human individuals. Study-level results: Naive subsets typically showed greater estimated richness than memory subsets. Naive CD4 clonotype sharing across several donors was 4.5% to 6%. How much donors shared clonotypes was expected to be affected by sequencing depth.

Generated by immunoSEQ multiplex PCR, the TCRdb table keeps only in-frame clones and is missing some. This repertoire shows approximately 2.5 million clones, 80% to 95% found once; its top ten account for about 0.38%. This clone was found a few times. Its antigen is undetermined. V was cut by 5 bases and J by 1 base, with 9 bases left in between. Looked up from germline, CDR1 is SGDLS and CDR2 is YYNGEE. The CDR3 is 13 residues long. The source is a man younger than 35 in good health. Some clones in this sample may be carry-over from other donors' samples. V usage is TRBV9 and J usage is TRBJ1-1; tentative D call: TRBD1 (5 bases). Sequenced sample: naive CD4+ T cells from PBMCs. Subset defined: CD45RA+ positively selected. The CDR3 sequence: CASSGRGNTEAFF. Written as DNA, the CDR3 is TGTGCCAGCAGTGGGAGGGGGAACACTGAAGCTTTCTTT. Filled out from reference TRBV9 and TRBJ1-1, the complete variable domain reads DSGVTQTPKHLITATGQRVTLRCSPRSGDLSVYWYQQSLDQGLQFLIQYYNGEERAKGNILERFSAQQFPDLHSELNLSSLELGDSALYFCASSGRGNTEAFFGQGTRLTVV.